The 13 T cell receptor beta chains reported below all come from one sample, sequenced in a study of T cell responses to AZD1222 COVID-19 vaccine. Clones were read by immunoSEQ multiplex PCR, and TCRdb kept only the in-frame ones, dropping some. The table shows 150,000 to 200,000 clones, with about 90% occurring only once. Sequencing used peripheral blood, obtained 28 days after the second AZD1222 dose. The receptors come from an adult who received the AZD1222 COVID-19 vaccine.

CDR3 coding DNA: TGTGCCAGCAGTGGGACTAGAGAGACCCAGTACTTC. Translated: CASSGTRETQYF. The chain is built from TRBV2 and TRBJ2-5, with 7 bases identical to TRBD2. There are 12 residues in the CDR3. Germline-derived CDR1 and CDR2 are SNHLY and FYNNEI. J lost 4 bases, V lost 4 bases, and 0 bases had no gene match. The full variable domain, in which reference TRBV2 and TRBJ2-5 provide the parts outside the CDR3, is EPEVTQTPSHQVTQMGQEVILRCVPISNHLYFYWYRQILGQKVEFLVSFYNNEISEKSEIFDDQFSVERPDGSNFTLKIRSTKLEDSAMYFCASSGTRETQYFGPGTRLLVL.

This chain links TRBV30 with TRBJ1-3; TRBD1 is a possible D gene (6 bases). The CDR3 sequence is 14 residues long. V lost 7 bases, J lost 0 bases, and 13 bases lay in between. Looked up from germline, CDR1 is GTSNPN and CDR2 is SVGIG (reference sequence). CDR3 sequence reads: CAFRGGFSGNTIYF. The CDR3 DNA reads TGTGCCTTTAGGGGGGGGTTCTCTGGAAACACCATATATTTT.

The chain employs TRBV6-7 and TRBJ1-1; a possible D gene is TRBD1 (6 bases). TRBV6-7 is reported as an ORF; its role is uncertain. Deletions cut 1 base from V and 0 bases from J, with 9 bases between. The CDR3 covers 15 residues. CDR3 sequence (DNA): TGTGCCAGCAGTTACTGGGACACACTGAACACTGAAGCTTTCTTT. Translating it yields CASSYWDTLNTEAFF.

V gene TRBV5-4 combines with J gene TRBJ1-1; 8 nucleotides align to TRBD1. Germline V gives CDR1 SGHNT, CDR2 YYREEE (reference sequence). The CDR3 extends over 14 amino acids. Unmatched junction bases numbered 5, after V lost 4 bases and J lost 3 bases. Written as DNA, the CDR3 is TGTGCCAGCAGCCCATACAGGGGGTACACTGAAGCTTTCTTT. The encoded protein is CASSPYRGYTEAFF.

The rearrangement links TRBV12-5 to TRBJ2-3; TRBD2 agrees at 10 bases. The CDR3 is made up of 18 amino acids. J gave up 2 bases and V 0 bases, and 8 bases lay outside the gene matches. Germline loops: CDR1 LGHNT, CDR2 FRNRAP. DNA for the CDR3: TGTGCTAGTGGTTTGGTAATAGGGACTAGCGAAATCACAGATACGCAGTATTTT. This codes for CASGLVIGTSEITDTQYF.

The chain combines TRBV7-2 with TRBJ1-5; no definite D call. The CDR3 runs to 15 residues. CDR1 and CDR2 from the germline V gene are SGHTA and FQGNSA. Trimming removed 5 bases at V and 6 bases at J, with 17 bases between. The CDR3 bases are TGTGCCAGCAGCCTTTCACTCCAAGGTCCTCAGCCCCAGCATTTT. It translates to CASSLSLQGPQPQHF.

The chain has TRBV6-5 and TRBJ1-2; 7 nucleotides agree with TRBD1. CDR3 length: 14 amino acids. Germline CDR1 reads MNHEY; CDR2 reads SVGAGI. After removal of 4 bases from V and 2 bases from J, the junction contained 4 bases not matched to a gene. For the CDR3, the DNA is TGTGCCAGCAGTTGGGGACAGAAAAACTATGGCTACACCTTC. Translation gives CASSWGQKNYGYTF.

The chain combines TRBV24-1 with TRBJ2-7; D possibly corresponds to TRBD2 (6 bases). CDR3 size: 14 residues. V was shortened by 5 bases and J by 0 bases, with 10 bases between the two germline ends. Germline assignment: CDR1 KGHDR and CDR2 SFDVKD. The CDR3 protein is CATSAGDDSYEQYF. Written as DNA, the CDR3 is TGTGCCACCAGTGCGGGGGACGACTCCTACGAGCAGTACTTC.

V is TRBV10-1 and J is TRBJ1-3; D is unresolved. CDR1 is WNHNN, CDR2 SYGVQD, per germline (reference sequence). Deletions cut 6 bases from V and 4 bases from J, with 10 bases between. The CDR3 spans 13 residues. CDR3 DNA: TGCGCCAGCAGCGAAACAGCGGGAAACACCATATATTTT. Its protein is CASSETAGNTIYF.

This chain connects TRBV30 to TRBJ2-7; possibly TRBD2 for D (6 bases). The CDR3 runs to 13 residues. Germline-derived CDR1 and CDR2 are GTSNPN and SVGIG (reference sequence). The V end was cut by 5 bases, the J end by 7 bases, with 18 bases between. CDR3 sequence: CAWLGGGLGEQYF. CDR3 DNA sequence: TGTGCCTGGCTGGGCGGAGGGCTGGGGGAGCAGTACTTC.

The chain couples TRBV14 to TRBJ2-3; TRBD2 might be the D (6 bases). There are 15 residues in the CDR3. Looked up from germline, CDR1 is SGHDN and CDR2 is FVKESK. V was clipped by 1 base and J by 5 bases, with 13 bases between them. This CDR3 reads CASSQGVGGGDTQYF. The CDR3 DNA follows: TGTGCCAGCAGCCAAGGGGTCGGGGGAGGAGATACGCAGTATTTT.

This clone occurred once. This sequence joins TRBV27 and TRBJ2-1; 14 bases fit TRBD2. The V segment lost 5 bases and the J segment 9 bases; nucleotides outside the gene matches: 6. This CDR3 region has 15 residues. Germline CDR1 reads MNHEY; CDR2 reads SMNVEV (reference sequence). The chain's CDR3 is CASSLGTSGRGEQFF. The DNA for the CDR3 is TGTGCCAGCAGTCTCGGGACTAGCGGGAGAGGTGAGCAGTTCTTC.

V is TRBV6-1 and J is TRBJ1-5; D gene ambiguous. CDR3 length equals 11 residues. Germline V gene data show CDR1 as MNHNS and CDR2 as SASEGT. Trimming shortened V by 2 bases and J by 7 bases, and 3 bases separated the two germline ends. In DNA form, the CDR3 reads TGTGCCAGCAGTGAATGGCAGCCCCAGCATTTT. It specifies CASSEWQPQHF.